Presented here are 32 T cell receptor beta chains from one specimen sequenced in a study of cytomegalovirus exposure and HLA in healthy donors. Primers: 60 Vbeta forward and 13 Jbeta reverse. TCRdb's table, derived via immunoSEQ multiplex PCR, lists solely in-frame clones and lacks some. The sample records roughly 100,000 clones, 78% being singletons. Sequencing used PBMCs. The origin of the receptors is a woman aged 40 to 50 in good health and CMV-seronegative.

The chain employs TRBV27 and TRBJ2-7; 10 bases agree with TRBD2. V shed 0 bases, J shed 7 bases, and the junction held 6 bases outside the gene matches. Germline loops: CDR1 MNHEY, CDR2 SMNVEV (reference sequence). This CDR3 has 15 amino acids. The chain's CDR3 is CASSLSPSGSGEQYF. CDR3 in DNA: TGTGCCAGCAGTTTATCTCCTAGCGGGAGTGGTGAGCAGTACTTC.

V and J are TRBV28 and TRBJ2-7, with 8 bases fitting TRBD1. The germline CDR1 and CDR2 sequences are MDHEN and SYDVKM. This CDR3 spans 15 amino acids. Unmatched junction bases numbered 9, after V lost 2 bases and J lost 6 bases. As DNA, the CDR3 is TGTGCCAGCAGTTTAGGACAGGGTTTAGGTGTCGAGCAGTACTTC. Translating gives CASSLGQGLGVEQYF.

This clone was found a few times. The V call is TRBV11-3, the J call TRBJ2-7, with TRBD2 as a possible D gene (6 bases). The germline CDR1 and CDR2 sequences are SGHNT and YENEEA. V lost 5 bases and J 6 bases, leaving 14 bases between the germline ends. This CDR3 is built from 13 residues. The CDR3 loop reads CASSVGGDFEQYF. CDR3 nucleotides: TGTGCCAGCAGCGTTGGAGGGGACTTCGAGCAGTACTTC.

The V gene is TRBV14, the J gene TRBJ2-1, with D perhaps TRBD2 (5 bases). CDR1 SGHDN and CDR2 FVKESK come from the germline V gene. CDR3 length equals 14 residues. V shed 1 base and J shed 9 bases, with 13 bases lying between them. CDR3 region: CASSQVDYSSEQFF. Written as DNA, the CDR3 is TGTGCCAGCAGCCAAGTTGACTATTCTTCTGAGCAGTTCTTC.

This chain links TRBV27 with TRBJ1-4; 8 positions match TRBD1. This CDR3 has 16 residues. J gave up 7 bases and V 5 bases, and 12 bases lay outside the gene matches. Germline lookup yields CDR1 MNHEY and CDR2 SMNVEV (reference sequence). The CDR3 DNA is TGTGCCAGCAGTAGGTCGTCGACAGGGGTTGGTGAAAAACTGTTTTTT. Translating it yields CASSRSSTGVGEKLFF.

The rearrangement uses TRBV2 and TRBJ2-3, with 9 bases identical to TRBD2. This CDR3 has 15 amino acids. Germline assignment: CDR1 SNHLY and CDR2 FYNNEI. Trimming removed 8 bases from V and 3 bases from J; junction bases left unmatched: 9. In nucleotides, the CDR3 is TGTGCCAGCTTGGGGCGGGAGGGAGGTACAGATACGCAGTATTTT. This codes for CASLGREGGTDTQYF. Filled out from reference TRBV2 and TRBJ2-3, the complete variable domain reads EPEVTQTPSHQVTQMGQEVILRCVPISNHLYFYWYRQILGQKVEFLVSFYNNEISEKSEIFDDQFSVERPDGSNFTLKIRSTKLEDSAMYFCASLGREGGTDTQYFGPGTRLTVL.

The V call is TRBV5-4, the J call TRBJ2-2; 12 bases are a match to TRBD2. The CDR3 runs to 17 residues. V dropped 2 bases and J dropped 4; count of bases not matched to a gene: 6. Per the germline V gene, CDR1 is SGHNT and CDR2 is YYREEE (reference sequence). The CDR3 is CASSFRGGLAGTGELFF. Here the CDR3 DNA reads TGTGCCAGCAGCTTCCGGGGGGGACTAGCGGGCACCGGGGAGCTGTTTTTT.

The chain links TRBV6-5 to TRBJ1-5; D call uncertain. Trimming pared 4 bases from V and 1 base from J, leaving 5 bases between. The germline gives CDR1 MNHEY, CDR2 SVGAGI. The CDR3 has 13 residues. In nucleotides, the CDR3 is TGTGCCAGCAGTTTTGGCAGCAATCAGCCCCAGCATTTT. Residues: CASSFGSNQPQHF.

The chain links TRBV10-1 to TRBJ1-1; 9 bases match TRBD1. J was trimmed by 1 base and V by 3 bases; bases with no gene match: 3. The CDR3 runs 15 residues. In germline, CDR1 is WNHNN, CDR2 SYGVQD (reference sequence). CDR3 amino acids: CASSDPGQGNTEAFF. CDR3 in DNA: TGCGCCAGCAGTGACCCGGGACAGGGGAACACTGAAGCTTTCTTT.

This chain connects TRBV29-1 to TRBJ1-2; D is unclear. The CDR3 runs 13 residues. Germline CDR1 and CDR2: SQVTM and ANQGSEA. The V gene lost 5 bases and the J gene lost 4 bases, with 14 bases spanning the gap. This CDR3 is CSVQFPASYGYTF. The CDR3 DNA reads TGCAGCGTTCAGTTCCCCGCTAGCTATGGCTACACCTTC.

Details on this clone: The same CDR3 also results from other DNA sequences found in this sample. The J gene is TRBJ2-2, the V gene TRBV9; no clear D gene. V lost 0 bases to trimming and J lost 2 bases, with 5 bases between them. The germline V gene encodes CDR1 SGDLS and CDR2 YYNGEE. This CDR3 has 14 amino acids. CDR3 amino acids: CASSVAVNTGELFF. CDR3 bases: TGTGCCAGCAGCGTAGCGGTTAACACCGGGGAGCTGTTTTTT.

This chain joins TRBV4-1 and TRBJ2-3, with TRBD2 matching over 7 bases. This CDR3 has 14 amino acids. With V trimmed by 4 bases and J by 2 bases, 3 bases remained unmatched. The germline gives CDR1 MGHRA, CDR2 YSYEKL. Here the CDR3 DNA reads TGCGCCAGCAGCCTGAGCGGGGTCACAGATACGCAGTATTTT. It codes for CASSLSGVTDTQYF.

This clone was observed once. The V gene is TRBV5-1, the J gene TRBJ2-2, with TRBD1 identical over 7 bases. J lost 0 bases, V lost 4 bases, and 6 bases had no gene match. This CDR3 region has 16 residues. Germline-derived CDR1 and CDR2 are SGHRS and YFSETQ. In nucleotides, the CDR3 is TGCGCCAGCAGCCTAAGACAGGGTACGAACACCGGGGAGCTGTTTTTT. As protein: CASSLRQGTNTGELFF.

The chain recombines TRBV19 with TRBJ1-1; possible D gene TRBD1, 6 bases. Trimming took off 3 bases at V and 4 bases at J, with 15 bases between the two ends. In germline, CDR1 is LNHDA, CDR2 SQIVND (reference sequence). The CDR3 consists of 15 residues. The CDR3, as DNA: TGTGCCAGTAGTATGGGGGCAGGTCCTGGCACTGAAGCTTTCTTT. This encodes CASSMGAGPGTEAFF.

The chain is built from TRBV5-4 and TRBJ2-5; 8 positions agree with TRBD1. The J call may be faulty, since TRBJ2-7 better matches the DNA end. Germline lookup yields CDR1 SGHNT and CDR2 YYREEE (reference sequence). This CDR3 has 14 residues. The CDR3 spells CASSRTGITYEQYF. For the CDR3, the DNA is TGTGCCAGCAGTCGGACAGGGATCACCTACGAGCAGTACTTC.

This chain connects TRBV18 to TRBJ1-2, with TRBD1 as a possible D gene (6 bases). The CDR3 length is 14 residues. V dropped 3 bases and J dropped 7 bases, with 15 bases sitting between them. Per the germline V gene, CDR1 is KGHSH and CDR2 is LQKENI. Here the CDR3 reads CASSPSTGRGGYTF. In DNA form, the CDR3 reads TGTGCCAGCTCACCTTCCACAGGCAGGGGTGGCTACACCTTC.

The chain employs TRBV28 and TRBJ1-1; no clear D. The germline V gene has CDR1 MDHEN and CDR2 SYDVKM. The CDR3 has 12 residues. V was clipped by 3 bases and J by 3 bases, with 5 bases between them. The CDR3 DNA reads TGTGCCAGCAGTTTCTACCACACTGAAGCTTTCTTT. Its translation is CASSFYHTEAFF.

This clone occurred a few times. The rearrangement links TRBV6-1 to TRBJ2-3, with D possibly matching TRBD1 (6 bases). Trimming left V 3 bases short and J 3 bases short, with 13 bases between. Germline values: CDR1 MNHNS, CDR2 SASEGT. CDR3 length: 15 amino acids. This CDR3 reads CASSEEPGQTDTQYF. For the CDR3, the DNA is TGTGCCAGCAGTGAGGAGCCCGGACAGACAGATACGCAGTATTTT.

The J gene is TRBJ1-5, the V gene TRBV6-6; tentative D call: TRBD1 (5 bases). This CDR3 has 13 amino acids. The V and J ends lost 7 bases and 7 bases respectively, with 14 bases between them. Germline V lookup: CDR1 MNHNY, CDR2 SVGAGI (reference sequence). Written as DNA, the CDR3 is TGTGCCAGCACTTCATCTGGGGGGCAGCCCCAGCATTTT. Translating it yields CASTSSGGQPQHF.

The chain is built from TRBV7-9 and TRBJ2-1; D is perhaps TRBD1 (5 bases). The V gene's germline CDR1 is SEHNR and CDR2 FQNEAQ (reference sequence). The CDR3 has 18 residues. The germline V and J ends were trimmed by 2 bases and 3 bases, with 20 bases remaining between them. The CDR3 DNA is TGTGCCAGCAGCTTATCCCCTTTGGCAGGGATCAGCTACAATGAGCAGTTCTTC. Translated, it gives CASSLSPLAGISYNEQFF.

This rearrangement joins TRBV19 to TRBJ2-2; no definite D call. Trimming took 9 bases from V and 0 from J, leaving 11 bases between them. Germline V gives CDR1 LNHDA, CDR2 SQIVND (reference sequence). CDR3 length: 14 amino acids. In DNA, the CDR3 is TGTGCCAGCAGGTTCCTTACGAACACCGGGGAGCTGTTTTTT. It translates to CASRFLTNTGELFF. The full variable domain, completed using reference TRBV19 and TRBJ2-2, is DGGITQSPKYLFRKEGQNVTLSCEQNLNHDAMYWYRQDPGQGLRLIYYSQIVNDFQKGDIAEGYSVSREKKESFPLTVTSAQKNPTAFYLCASRFLTNTGELFFGEGSRLTVL.

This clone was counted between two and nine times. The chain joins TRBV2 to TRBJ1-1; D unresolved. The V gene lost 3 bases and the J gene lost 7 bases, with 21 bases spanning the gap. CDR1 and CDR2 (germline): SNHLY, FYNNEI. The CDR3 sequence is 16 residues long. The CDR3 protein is CASSDETRSEEGEAFF. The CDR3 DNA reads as TGTGCCAGCAGTGATGAGACAAGGTCGGAAGAGGGTGAAGCTTTCTTT.

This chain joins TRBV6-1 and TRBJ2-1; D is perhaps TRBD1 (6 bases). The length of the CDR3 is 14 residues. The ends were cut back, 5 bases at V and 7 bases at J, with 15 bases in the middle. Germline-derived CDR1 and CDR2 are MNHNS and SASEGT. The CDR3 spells CASSSTGIANEQFF. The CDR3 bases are TGTGCCAGCAGTTCCACAGGGATTGCAAATGAGCAGTTCTTC.

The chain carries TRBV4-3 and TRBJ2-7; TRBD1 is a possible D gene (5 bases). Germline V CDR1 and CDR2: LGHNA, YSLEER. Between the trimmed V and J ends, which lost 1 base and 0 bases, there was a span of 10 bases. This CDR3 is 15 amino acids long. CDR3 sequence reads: CASSQGQGSSYEQYF. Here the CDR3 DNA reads TGCGCCAGCAGCCAAGGTCAGGGCAGCTCCTACGAGCAGTACTTC.

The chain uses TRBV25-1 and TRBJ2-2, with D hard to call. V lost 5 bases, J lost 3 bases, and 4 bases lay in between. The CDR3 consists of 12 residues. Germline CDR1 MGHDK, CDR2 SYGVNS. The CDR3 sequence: CASSLDTGELFF. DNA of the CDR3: TGTGCCAGCAGTCTTGACACCGGGGAGCTGTTTTTT.

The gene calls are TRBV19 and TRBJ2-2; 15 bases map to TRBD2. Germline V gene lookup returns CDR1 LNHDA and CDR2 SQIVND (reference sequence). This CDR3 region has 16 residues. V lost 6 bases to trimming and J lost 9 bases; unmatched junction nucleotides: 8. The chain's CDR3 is CASRIGLAGGPRELFF. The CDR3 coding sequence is TGTGCCAGTAGGATTGGACTAGCGGGAGGGCCGAGGGAGCTGTTTTTT.

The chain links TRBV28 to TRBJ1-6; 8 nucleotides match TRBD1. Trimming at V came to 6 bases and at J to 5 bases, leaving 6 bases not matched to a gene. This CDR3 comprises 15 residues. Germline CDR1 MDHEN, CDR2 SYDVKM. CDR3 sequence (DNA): TGTGCCAGCAGCCCCCAGGGGGCCCATAATTCACCCCTCCACTTT. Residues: CASSPQGAHNSPLHF.

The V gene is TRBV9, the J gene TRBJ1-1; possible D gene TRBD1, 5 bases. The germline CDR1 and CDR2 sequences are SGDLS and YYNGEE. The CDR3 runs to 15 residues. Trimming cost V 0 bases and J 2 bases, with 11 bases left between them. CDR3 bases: TGTGCCAGCAGCGTAGGGCAGGGATACAACACTGAAGCTTTCTTT. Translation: CASSVGQGYNTEAFF.

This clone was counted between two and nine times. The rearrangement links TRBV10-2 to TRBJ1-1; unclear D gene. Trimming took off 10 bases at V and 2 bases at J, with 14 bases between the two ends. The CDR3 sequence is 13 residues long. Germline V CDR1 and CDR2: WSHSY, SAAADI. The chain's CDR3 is CATNQRANTEAFF. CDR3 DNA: TGCGCCACCAACCAGAGGGCCAACACTGAAGCTTTCTTT.

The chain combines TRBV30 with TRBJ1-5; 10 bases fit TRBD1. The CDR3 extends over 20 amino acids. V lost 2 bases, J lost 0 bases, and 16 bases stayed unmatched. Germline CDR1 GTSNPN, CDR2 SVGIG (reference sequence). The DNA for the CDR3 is TGTGCCTGGAGTCTTCGTAACCCGGGACAGGGGCCTTATAGCAATCAGCCCCAGCATTTT. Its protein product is CAWSLRNPGQGPYSNQPQHF.

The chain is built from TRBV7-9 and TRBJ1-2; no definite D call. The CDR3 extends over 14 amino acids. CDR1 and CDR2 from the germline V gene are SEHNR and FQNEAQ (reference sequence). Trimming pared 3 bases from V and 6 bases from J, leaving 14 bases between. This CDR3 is CASSFETQRDGYTF. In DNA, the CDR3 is TGTGCCAGCAGCTTCGAAACCCAGCGAGATGGCTACACCTTC.

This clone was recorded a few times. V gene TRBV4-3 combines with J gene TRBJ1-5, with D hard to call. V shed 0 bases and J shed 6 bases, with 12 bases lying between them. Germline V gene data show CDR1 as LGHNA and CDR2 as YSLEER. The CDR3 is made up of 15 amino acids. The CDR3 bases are TGCGCCAGCAGCCAAGAATATCGCTCGGGTCAGCCCCAGCATTTT. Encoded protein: CASSQEYRSGQPQHF.